Presented here are 21 T cell receptor beta chains from one specimen sequenced in a study of vaccination and CD4 T cells after COVID-19. The study sequenced cultured CD4+ T cell DNA using the Oncomine TCR Beta short-read assay. One entry per CDR3 protein, called by TCRdb with MiXCR from the PCR reads. The sample contains approximately 22,000 distinct CDR3 sequences, 42% of which appear only once. Time point in this sample: late sampling 161 to 241 days after vaccination in a few convalescent patients. Sample treatment: approximately 10-day PBMC culture with coronavirus spike peptide pools or control peptides (ViraFEST assay). Their antigen targets remain unknown. The sequenced sample was CD4+ T cells from blood, cultured in vitro, obtained about 7 months after SARS-CoV-2 vaccination. The receptors shown here come from a human donor who had recovered from COVID-19.

The chain has TRBV6-2 or TRBV6-3 and TRBJ1-5, with 7 bases matching TRBD1. The CDR3 is 13 amino acids. V trimming: 5 bases; J trimming: 6 bases; junction bases outside the gene matches: 4. Germline CDR1 MNHEY, CDR2 SVGEGT. This CDR3 reads CASSKNRGQPQHF. The CDR3 DNA is TGTGCCAGCAGTAAGAACAGGGGTCAGCCCCAGCATTTT.

Only a few counts were recorded for this clonotype. The chain has TRBV28 and TRBJ2-5; tentative D call: TRBD2 (5 bases). Trimming removed 2 bases from V and 4 bases from J, with 11 bases in between. The germline gives CDR1 MDHEN, CDR2 SYDVKM. This CDR3 region has 14 residues. The CDR3 bases are TGTGCCAGCAGTTTAGGAGGTTCCCGAGAGACCCAGTACTTC. This encodes CASSLGGSRETQYF.

The J gene is TRBJ1-1, the V gene TRBV15, with D uncertain. The germline CDR1 and CDR2 sequences are LNHNV and YYDKDF (reference sequence). The length of the CDR3 is 12 residues. The ends were cut back, 8 bases at V and 0 bases at J, with 7 bases in the middle. CDR3 DNA: TGTGCCACCTCGACCCTGAACACTGAAGCTTTCTTT. Translating it yields CATSTLNTEAFF.

In its sample, this clonotype was seen a few times. This sequence joins TRBV7-3 and TRBJ2-5; D is possibly TRBD2 (5 bases). Germline V CDR1 and CDR2: SGHTA, FQGTGA. V was shortened by 4 bases and J by 5 bases, with 11 bases between the two germline ends. The CDR3 sequence is 13 residues long. The CDR3 DNA reads as TGTGCCAGCAGCTGGGGAGTGGGGGAGACCCAGTACTTC. Its translation: CASSWGVGETQYF.

The rearrangement uses TRBV6-1 and TRBJ2-7, with 12 bases identical to TRBD2. V was pared by 5 bases and J by 7 bases, with 6 bases of the junction left unmatched. The CDR3 totals 14 residues. Germline V gene lookup returns CDR1 MNHNS and CDR2 SASEGT. The CDR3 sequence is CASSKTSGRLEQYF. In DNA, the CDR3 is TGTGCCAGCAGTAAGACTAGCGGGAGACTTGAGCAGTACTTC.

This clonotype has only a few counts. This chain connects TRBV20-1 to TRBJ2-5, with D tentatively TRBD1 or TRBD2 (7 bases each). Trimming removed 6 bases from V and 5 bases from J, with 16 bases in between. The CDR3 is made up of 13 amino acids. CDR1 DFQATT and CDR2 SNEGSKA come from the germline V gene (reference sequence). CDR3 protein: CSAEGRGGETQYF. The CDR3 DNA reads as TGCAGTGCCGAGGGCAGGGGGGGTGAGACCCAGTACTTC.

The genes are TRBV4-1 and TRBJ1-2; no clear D. Trimming cost V 3 bases and J 9 bases, with 11 bases left between them. The CDR3 contains 12 residues. CDR1 is MGHRA, CDR2 YSYEKL, per germline. CDR3 bases: TGCGCCAGCAGCCAGGAAGGGTTCCGCTACACCTTC. It codes for CASSQEGFRYTF.

The chain employs TRBV7-9 and TRBJ2-4; 9 nucleotides align to TRBD2. V trimming: 5 bases; J trimming: 6 bases; junction bases outside the gene matches: 26. Germline V gives CDR1 SEHNR, CDR2 FQNEAQ (reference sequence). This CDR3 is 21 amino acids long. CDR3 amino acids: CASSQGGTRGALAGIRNIQYF. DNA of the CDR3: TGTGCCAGCAGCCAAGGGGGGACCAGGGGGGCCCTAGCGGGAATTAGAAACATTCAGTACTTC.

The V gene is TRBV20-1, the J gene TRBJ2-3, with D possibly being TRBD1 (6 bases). This CDR3 comprises 13 residues. V was trimmed by 8 bases and J by 5 bases, leaving 17 bases between them. The V gene's germline CDR1 is DFQATT and CDR2 SNEGSKA (reference sequence). The DNA for the CDR3 is TGCAGTACAGGGCTAGAGGGGCGAGATACGCAGTATTTT. It yields the protein CSTGLEGRDTQYF.

This clonotype was recorded a few times. The chain couples TRBV28 to TRBJ2-3; TRBD2 agrees at 11 bases. With V trimmed by 5 bases and J by 7 bases, 8 bases remained unmatched. The germline CDR1 and CDR2 sequences are MDHEN and SYDVKM. There are 15 residues in the CDR3. In nucleotides, the CDR3 is TGTGCCAGCAGTACCGGGACTAGCGGCGTATATACGCAGTATTTT. Its protein product is CASSTGTSGVYTQYF.

V usage is TRBV9 and J usage is TRBJ2-1; 7 bases line up with TRBD2. Germline CDR1 is SGDLS and CDR2 is YYNGEE. With 0 bases clipped from V and 1 base from J, the junction kept 4 bases outside the gene matches. The CDR3 is made up of 16 amino acids. This CDR3 is CASSVDSGASYNEQFF. DNA of the CDR3: TGTGCCAGCAGCGTAGACAGCGGGGCGTCCTACAATGAGCAGTTCTTC.

This chain joins TRBV20-1 and TRBJ1-6; 7 bases match TRBD1. Germline-derived CDR1 and CDR2 are DFQATT and SNEGSKA (reference sequence). The CDR3 sequence is 14 residues long. V trimming: 4 bases; J trimming: 5 bases; junction bases outside the gene matches: 5. The CDR3 region is CSAKQGVDNSPLHF. CDR3 sequence (DNA): TGCAGTGCTAAGCAGGGGGTCGATAATTCACCCCTCCACTTT.

The CDR3 loop reads CASRASGQGISATQYF. The CDR3 DNA is TGTGCCAGCAGGGCCTCCGGGCAGGGAATATCAGCTACGCAGTATTTT. This chain joins TRBV7-9 and TRBJ2-3; maybe TRBD1 (5 bases). Germline lookup yields CDR1 SEHNR and CDR2 FQNEAQ (reference sequence). Trimming removed 6 bases from V and 8 bases from J, with 24 bases in between. This CDR3 is 16 amino acids long.

This clonotype was seen a handful of times. The J gene is TRBJ1-6, the V gene TRBV7-9, with unresolved D. The CDR3 loop spans 15 amino acids. The V gene's germline CDR1 is SEHNR and CDR2 FQNEAQ (reference sequence). The V end was cut by 1 base, the J end by 9 bases, with 13 bases between. In DNA, the CDR3 is TGTGCCAGCAGCTTAGATGGGCTCCACGTTTCACCCCTCCACTTT. It is translated as CASSLDGLHVSPLHF.

This rearrangement joins TRBV4-1 to TRBJ1-2; D is perhaps TRBD1 (5 bases). Germline loops: CDR1 MGHRA, CDR2 YSYEKL. Trimming left V 1 base short and J 7 bases short, with 13 bases between. CDR3 size: 14 residues. CDR3 DNA sequence: TGCGCCAGCAGCCAAGTGGGGGTGGGTGGTGGCTACACCTTC. It encodes CASSQVGVGGGYTF.

This clonotype was counted a few times. The chain links TRBV7-9 to TRBJ2-3; 9 bases are a match to TRBD1. Germline-derived CDR1 and CDR2 are SEHNR and FQNEAQ (reference sequence). CDR3 size: 14 residues. Losses at the gene ends were 5 bases for V and 6 bases for J; bases not matched to a gene: 6. CDR3 residues: CASSRTGALDTQYF. CDR3 sequence (DNA): TGTGCCAGCAGCAGGACAGGGGCATTGGATACGCAGTATTTT.

By proportion, this clonotype is medium-sized. The chain has TRBV20-1 and TRBJ2-5, with TRBD2 identical over 9 bases. CDR1 and CDR2 (germline): DFQATT, SNEGSKA (reference sequence). After removal of 2 bases from V and 4 bases from J, the junction contained 14 bases not matched to a gene. This CDR3 spans 17 amino acids. CDR3 DNA: TGCAGTGCTAGAAAGGTAGCGGGAGCCCCACTTGGAGAGACCCAGTACTTC. Its translation is CSARKVAGAPLGETQYF.

V and J are TRBV6-2 or TRBV6-3 and TRBJ2-3; D might be TRBD1 (6 bases). Deletions cut 5 bases from V and 2 bases from J, with 14 bases between. Per germline, CDR1 MNHEY and CDR2 SVGEGT. This CDR3 comprises 15 residues. The CDR3 loop is CASSPQGAHTDTQYF. In DNA form, the CDR3 reads TGTGCCAGCAGTCCACAGGGAGCGCACACAGATACGCAGTATTTT.

The chain joins TRBV20-1 to TRBJ2-1, with 9 bases lining up with TRBD2. The CDR3 totals 11 residues. V gave up 4 bases and J gave up 9 bases; unmatched junction bases: 1. Germline V gene sequence: CDR1 DFQATT, CDR2 SNEGSKA (reference sequence). Written as DNA, the CDR3 is TGCAGTGCTACACTAGCGGGTGAGCAGTTCTTC. As protein: CSATLAGEQFF.

The chain joins TRBV6-1 to TRBJ2-5; possible D gene TRBD2, 7 bases. The CDR3 totals 13 residues. Trimming took 7 bases from V and 5 from J, leaving 14 bases between them. CDR1 is MNHNS and CDR2 is SASEGT in the germline V gene. The CDR3 region is CASTRGGFETQYF. CDR3 DNA sequence: TGTGCCAGCACAAGGGGGGGATTTGAGACCCAGTACTTC.

The chain combines TRBV29-1 with TRBJ2-7; D is perhaps TRBD1 or TRBD2 (5 bases each). Per the germline V gene, CDR1 is SQVTM and CDR2 is ANQGSEA. The CDR3 contains 16 residues. The CDR3 loop reads CSARDGDPRGAYEQYF. DNA for the CDR3: TGCAGTGCTAGAGATGGGGACCCCCGGGGTGCCTACGAGCAGTACTTC.